This TCR beta chain was documented in a study of shared clonotypes between healthy human individuals. General study points: Clonotype sharing among donors was thought likely to change with sequencing depth. Among a few donors, approximately 5% of naive CD4 clonotypes were found in common.

In its sample, this clone was seen once. Antigen unknown. Authors' analysis steps: Filtering was not the same, since immunoSEQ gave junction-only sequences without quality scores. Libraries were prepared by immunoSEQ multiplex PCR; TCRdb keeps only in-frame clonotypes and omits some of them. That table furnishes V, J and clone size, whereas the DNA furnished D and trimming. The data show over 750,000 clones, 90% to 97% seen once. CDR3 length equals 15 residues. The J segment lost 2 bases and the V segment lost 4 bases, leaving 6 bases of the junction unmatched. The germline gives CDR1 SEHNR, CDR2 FQNEAQ (reference sequence). Naive CD8 cells were CD45RO-negative, positively selected for CCR7, excluding terminally differentiated effector memory CD45RA+ cells.

Sequences were obtained from naive CD8+ T cells sorted from blood. The clonotype originates from a man younger than 45 in good health. The chain couples TRBV7-9 to TRBJ2-5; 8 bases fit TRBD1. CDR3 nucleotide sequence: TGTGCCAGCAGCTCGGGACAGGTTATACAAGAGACCCAGTACTTC. Residues: CASSSGQVIQETQYF.